Following are 30 T cell receptor beta chains from one sample sequenced in a study of monozygotic twins with inflammatory bowel disease. From the 5' RACE reads, TCRdb lists one entry per CDR3 protein and no DNA. The sample totals approximately 400,000 distinct CDR3 sequences; its top ten clones hold 2% to 3%. Sequences were obtained from blood. The source of these receptors is a human donor with ulcerative colitis or Crohn's disease, or a healthy co-twin of an affected twin (not recorded which).

The V and J genes are TRBV7-9 and TRBJ2-3; TCRdb returns TRBD1, unconfirmable since there is no DNA. Germline V lookup: CDR1 SEHNR, CDR2 FQNEAQ (reference sequence). CDR3 size: 16 residues. The CDR3 here is CASSRGVAPGADTQYF.

The chain has TRBV7-9 and TRBJ2-5; TCRdb outputs TRBD1, but without DNA this stays unchecked. The germline V gene has CDR1 SEHNR and CDR2 FQNEAQ (reference sequence). The CDR3 sequence is 15 residues long. CDR3 protein: CASTPWEGTQETQYF.

This chain's CDR3 is CASKVGLSYEQYF. J is TRBJ2-7 and V is TRBV28. The CDR3 is made up of 13 amino acids. Germline V CDR1 and CDR2: MDHEN, SYDVKM.

The gene calls are TRBV29-1 and TRBJ1-1; TCRdb indicates TRBD1, and absent DNA this call remains unverified. CDR1 SQVTM and CDR2 ANQGSEA come from the germline V gene. The CDR3 consists of 19 residues. Here the CDR3 reads CSVGSLDRGSYGQNTEAFF.

The CDR3 region is CASRAPGQRSMNTEAFF. The rearrangement links TRBV6-1 to TRBJ1-1; lacking DNA, the TRBD1 call made by TCRdb goes unchecked. The CDR3 is made up of 17 amino acids. Germline CDR1 and CDR2: MNHNS and SASEGT.

The gene calls are TRBV18 and TRBJ2-2. Germline V CDR1 and CDR2: KGHSH, LQKENI. The CDR3 contains 14 residues. The CDR3 here is CASSASRNTGELFF.

The rearrangement joins TRBV28 to TRBJ1-6; TCRdb lists TRBD1, though no DNA is available to test this call. CDR1 MDHEN and CDR2 SYDVKM come from the germline V gene. The CDR3 is 13 amino acids. CDR3 amino acids: CASSGQGATNLHF.

CDR3 protein: CASSLTTDTQYF. The chain joins TRBV5-1 to TRBJ2-3. This CDR3 comprises 12 residues. Germline values: CDR1 SGHRS, CDR2 YFSETQ.

CDR3 sequence reads: CASSLTGLAGVSNTGELFF. This rearrangement joins TRBV6-2 or TRBV6-3 to TRBJ2-2; TCRdb's D gene call, TRBD2, goes unchecked for lack of DNA. Germline V gene data show CDR1 as MNHEY and CDR2 as SVGEGT. CDR3 length: 19 residues.

The chain couples TRBV10-3 to TRBJ2-7. The CDR3 contains 13 residues. The germline V gene encodes CDR1 ENHRY and CDR2 SYGVKD. CDR3 region: CAISESRTYEQYF.

V gene TRBV3-1 combines with J gene TRBJ2-5; the TRBD1 assignment by TCRdb is unverifiable without DNA. Germline lookup yields CDR1 LGHDT and CDR2 YNNKEL (reference sequence). The CDR3 has 13 residues. CDR3 in amino acids: CASSRQQKETQYF.

The chain carries TRBV5-1 and TRBJ2-7; TCRdb picks TRBD2, but there is no DNA to check that call. Per germline, CDR1 SGHRS and CDR2 YFSETQ. This CDR3 has 13 amino acids. CDR3 region: CASSLERAGEQYF.

The CDR3 sequence is CASSLNRVYEQYF. The chain joins TRBV7-6 to TRBJ2-7; TCRdb reports TRBD1, a call that lacks DNA to check it against. The CDR3 has 13 residues. Looked up from germline, CDR1 is SGHVS and CDR2 is FNYEAQ.

V gene TRBV15 combines with J gene TRBJ2-7; the D call from TCRdb, TRBD1, cannot be confirmed without DNA. The CDR3 loop spans 15 amino acids. Germline CDR1 is LNHNV and CDR2 is YYDKDF (reference sequence). The CDR3 loop reads CATSRAGGGPYEQYF.

The V and J genes are TRBV7-9 and TRBJ2-1; the D call of TRBD1 rests on TCRdb alone, since no DNA is present to check it. CDR3 length: 12 amino acids. CDR1 SEHNR and CDR2 FQNEAQ come from the germline V gene (reference sequence). The CDR3 loop is CASSLSGGEQFF. Drawing the rest from reference TRBV7-9 and TRBJ2-1, the complete variable domain is DTGVSQNPRHKITKRGQNVTFRCDPISEHNRLYWYRQTLGQGPEFLTYFQNEAQLEKSRLLSDRFSAERPKGSFSTLEIQRTEQGDSAMYLCASSLSGGEQFFGPGTRLTVL.

The CDR3 protein is CASNPTSGHTDTQYF. The gene calls are TRBV9 and TRBJ2-3; the TCRdb D gene call, TRBD2, has no DNA to confirm it. CDR3 size: 15 residues. CDR1 and CDR2 from the germline V gene are SGDLS and YYNGEE.

The chain combines TRBV2 with TRBJ1-5; the D call of TRBD1 rests on TCRdb alone, since no DNA is present to check it. This CDR3 has 14 amino acids. Germline V gene sequence: CDR1 SNHLY, CDR2 FYNNEI. Here the CDR3 reads CASKVDRWDQPQHF.

This chain joins TRBV6-2 or TRBV6-3 and TRBJ1-4; with no DNA, the TCRdb D assignment of TRBD1 cannot be verified. This CDR3 comprises 12 residues. The germline V gene encodes CDR1 MNHEY and CDR2 SVGEGT. CDR3 loop: CASSPRERRLFF.

The chain uses TRBV15 and TRBJ1-3; absent DNA, TCRdb's TRBD1 call cannot be checked. CDR1 is LNHNV, CDR2 YYDKDF, per germline (reference sequence). The CDR3 is made up of 14 amino acids. CDR3 sequence reads: CATSPGTPGNTIYF.

The V and J genes are TRBV12-3 or TRBV12-4 and TRBJ1-3. The CDR3 consists of 14 residues. CDR3 region: CASSLGDLGSTIYF.

The rearrangement links TRBV10-3 to TRBJ2-7. The CDR3 consists of 14 residues. CDR1 and CDR2 (germline): ENHRY, SYGVKD. CDR3 protein: CAISGWGSSYEQYF.

The rearrangement uses TRBV27 and TRBJ1-5. The CDR3 has 11 amino acids. Per germline, CDR1 MNHEY and CDR2 SMNVEV (reference sequence). The chain's CDR3 is CASRVDQPQHF.

The chain recombines TRBV29-1 with TRBJ2-7; TCRdb's assignment of TRBD2 cannot be checked, as there is no DNA. The CDR3 has 14 amino acids. From germline, CDR1 is SQVTM and CDR2 ANQGSEA. CDR3 sequence reads: CSAKGTSSTYEQYF.

This chain links TRBV6-2 or TRBV6-3 with TRBJ2-1; without DNA, the TCRdb call of TRBD1 cannot be checked. The CDR3 consists of 18 residues. From germline, CDR1 is MNHEY and CDR2 SVGEGT. CDR3 residues: CASSYIPIGAGPDNEQFF.

The rearrangement links TRBV12-3 or TRBV12-4 to TRBJ1-2; as DNA is missing, the TRBD1 call by TCRdb cannot be tested. This CDR3 has 15 amino acids. The CDR3 loop is CASRRVGTSNYGYTF.

The V gene is TRBV10-3, the J gene TRBJ1-2; TCRdb reports TRBD1, a call that lacks DNA to check it against. The CDR3 contains 12 residues. Germline CDR1 reads ENHRY; CDR2 reads SYGVKD. Here the CDR3 reads CATLRDRGIYTF.

The V gene is TRBV7-9, the J gene TRBJ1-2; TCRdb lists TRBD1, though no DNA is available to test this call. Germline V gene lookup returns CDR1 SEHNR and CDR2 FQNEAQ (reference sequence). This CDR3 is built from 16 residues. The chain's CDR3 is CASREVRDSNERGYTF.

CDR3 loop: CASSFRGLGGEKLFF. V and J are TRBV13 and TRBJ1-4. The CDR3 extends over 15 amino acids. The V gene's germline CDR1 is PRHDT and CDR2 FYEKMQ (reference sequence).

Here the CDR3 reads CASSLGAGEYYEQYF. The rearrangement uses TRBV7-6 and TRBJ2-7; there is no DNA to check the TCRdb D call of TRBD2. This CDR3 region has 15 residues. The germline gives CDR1 SGHVS, CDR2 FNYEAQ.

The J gene is TRBJ1-1, the V gene TRBV24-1; as DNA is missing, the TRBD1 call by TCRdb cannot be tested. Germline CDR1 and CDR2: KGHDR and SFDVKD. There are 12 residues in the CDR3. CDR3: CAAQGTHTEAFF.